These T cell receptor beta chains were read from a single sample in a study of blood T cell repertoires in COVID-19. The data were produced by immunoSEQ multiplex PCR, yet TCRdb's version contains in-frame clones alone and is incomplete. The sample yields about 200,000 clones, around 79% seen once. The sequencing input was peripheral blood. The receptor source for this set is a woman between 40 and 55 years old with COVID-19, enrolled during active disease. CDR3s include the opening cysteine and the closing phenylalanine or tryptophan. D genes are given only for firm matches. The listing skips clone size in some rows; elsewhere it reads once, few, many or a size class.

TGTGCCAGCAGCTTAACCACAGGGGGCTACAAGCAGTACTTC	CASSLTTGGYKQYF	TRBJ2-7	TRBD1	TRBV7-9	.
TGTGCCAGCAGCTCGGGACAGACGAACACCGGGGAGCTGTTTTTT	CASSSGQTNTGELFF	TRBJ2-2	TRBD1	TRBV5-8	once
TGTGCCAGCAGCCAGGTAGCGGGAGGGACGGATGAGCAGTTCTTC	CASSQVAGGTDEQFF	TRBJ2-1	TRBD2	TRBV4-2	.
TGTGCCAGCAGCAGACAGGGGGGTTTGCAGTTCTTC	CASSRQGGLQFF	TRBJ2-1	TRBD1	TRBV6-5	.
TGTGCCAGCAGCGTATCCGATAATTCACCCCTCCACTTT	CASSVSDNSPLHF	TRBJ1-6	.	TRBV9	.
TGCGCCAGCAGCTTGGAGGGGACAGCTGGGGCCAACGTCCTGACTTTC	CASSLEGTAGANVLTF	TRBJ2-6	TRBD1	TRBV5-1	.
TGTGCCTGGAGGGGTAGGACACGGCTGCAAGAGACCCAGTACTTC	CAWRGRTRLQETQYF	TRBJ2-5	.	TRBV30	.
TGTGCCAGCTCGCCGGAAGCGGGACTAGTTCTGAACACCGGGGAGCTGTTTTTT	CASSPEAGLVLNTGELFF	TRBJ2-2	TRBD2	TRBV18	.
TGTGCCAGTAGTATATCTAGAGGCCAAGAGACCCAGTACTTC	CASSISRGQETQYF	TRBJ2-5	.	TRBV19	.
TGCGCCAGCAGCTTGGGTCTAGCGGGAGAAATAGACGAGCAGTACTTC	CASSLGLAGEIDEQYF	TRBJ2-7	TRBD2	TRBV5-1	.
TGTGCCAGCAGCCATAGCAATGAGCAGTTCTTC	CASSHSNEQFF	TRBJ2-1	.	TRBV3-1/TRBV3-2	.
TGTGCCAGCAGCGGCCTAACAGGGGGCACGGAGACCCAGTACTTC	CASSGLTGGTETQYF	TRBJ2-5	TRBD1	TRBV3-1/TRBV3-2	once
TGCAGCGTTGATCTTTCGGGGACAGGGCAAGAGTACACCTTC	CSVDLSGTGQEYTF	TRBJ1-2	TRBD1	TRBV29-1	few
TGTGCCATCAGTGAGCTCAGGGGGCCTGGGGCCAACGTCCTGACTTTC	CAISELRGPGANVLTF	TRBJ2-6	TRBD1	TRBV10-3	.
TGTGCCAGCAGTACGGAGGGGCAAGGGAACACTGAAGCTTTCTTT	CASSTEGQGNTEAFF	TRBJ1-1	.	TRBV2	few